This TCR beta chain was captured by sequencing in a study of cytomegalovirus exposure and HLA in healthy donors. Trimming took off 7 bases at V and 4 bases at J, with 15 bases between the two ends. CDR1 and CDR2 (germline): MNHNY, SVGAGI (reference sequence). CDR3 length: 14 residues. As for this clone: Its cognate antigen is unknown.

Points from the study as a whole: In a later analysis, parvovirus B19, influenza, CMV and Epstein-Barr virus appeared linked to several top co-occurrence clusters. The classifier reportedly diagnosed cytomegalovirus status with high specificity and sensitivity. In a later analysis, TCR beta V- and J-gene trimming showed a link to a missense DCLRE1C variant.

The PCR had 60 Vbeta and 13 Jbeta primers. The repertoire was sequenced with immunoSEQ multiplex PCR; TCRdb's copy has only in-frame clones and lacks some. The data show 200,000 to 250,000 clones, more than 75% seen once. The source is a human donor in good health. The chain recombines TRBV6-6 with TRBJ2-3; D may be TRBD2 (5 bases). The specimen sequenced was PBMCs. Here the CDR3 DNA reads TGTGCCAGCAAACTAGGGAGTACGGCAGATACGCAGTATTTT. Encoded protein: CASKLGSTADTQYF.